These 20 T cell receptor beta chains were all obtained from the same sample, sequenced in a study of blood T cell repertoires in COVID-19. Assay used: immunoSEQ multiplex PCR; TCRdb lists only in-frame clones, some missing. The sample includes approximately 59,000 clones, about three quarters of them seen just once. Sequencing input: peripheral blood. All receptors derive from a man of 80 years or more with acute or convalescent COVID-19.

V usage is TRBV7-9 and J usage is TRBJ1-1; the match to TRBD1 covers 8 bases. Germline V gives CDR1 SEHNR, CDR2 FQNEAQ (reference sequence). This CDR3 comprises 16 residues. J gave up 1 base and V 5 bases, and 9 bases lay outside the gene matches. CDR3 protein: CASSPLRGQGNTEAFF. The CDR3 region has the DNA TGTGCCAGCAGCCCCCTCCGTGGACAGGGGAACACTGAAGCTTTCTTT.

The chain employs TRBV5-1 and TRBJ2-2; D remains ambiguous. The V gene's germline CDR1 is SGHRS and CDR2 YFSETQ. This CDR3 spans 14 amino acids. V shed 0 bases and J shed 5 bases, with 8 bases lying between them. The CDR3 loop is CASSLDWLTGELFF. In DNA, the CDR3 is TGCGCCAGCAGCTTGGATTGGCTGACCGGGGAGCTGTTTTTT. Variable domain in full (rest from reference TRBV5-1 and TRBJ2-2): KAGVTQTPRYLIKTRGQQVTLSCSPISGHRSVSWYQQTPGQGLQFLFEYFSETQRNKGNFPGRFSGRQFSNSRSEMNVSTLELGDSALYLCASSLDWLTGELFFGEGSRLTVL.

The chain has TRBV27 and TRBJ2-7, with 11 bases that match TRBD1. CDR1 MNHEY and CDR2 SMNVEV come from the germline V gene (reference sequence). Germline trimming cut 4 bases from V and 3 bases from J; bases unmatched to any gene: 8. This CDR3 spans 16 amino acids. This chain's CDR3 is CASSSTGTGGYYEQYF. Here the CDR3 DNA reads TGTGCCAGCAGTTCAACCGGGACAGGGGGTTACTACGAGCAGTACTTC.

The chain combines TRBV10-3 with TRBJ2-1; 7 positions agree with TRBD1. The V segment lost 6 bases and the J segment 6 bases; nucleotides outside the gene matches: 8. This CDR3 comprises 14 residues. Germline V gene data show CDR1 as ENHRY and CDR2 as SYGVKD. CDR3 DNA: TGTGCCATCAGACCCGGGACAGAGACCAATGAGCAGTTCTTC. It codes for CAIRPGTETNEQFF.

This clone was seen a few times. The chain couples TRBV5-1 to TRBJ2-7, with 8 bases identical to TRBD1. The CDR3 is 14 amino acids. CDR1 and CDR2 (germline): SGHRS, YFSETQ. The V and J ends lost 4 bases and 3 bases, in that order; junction bases with no gene match: 6. CDR3 bases: TGCGCCAGCAGCCTGCAGGGGGCGATCTACGAGCAGTACTTC. Translating it yields CASSLQGAIYEQYF.

In its sample, this clone was seen a few times. The chain couples TRBV6-2 or TRBV6-3 to TRBJ1-2; D is perhaps TRBD1 (6 bases). V lost 5 bases and J lost 8, with 12 bases in between. CDR1 MNHEY and CDR2 SVGEGT come from the germline V gene. The CDR3 totals 12 residues. CDR3 region: CASSPQGRGYTF. Here the CDR3 DNA reads TGTGCCAGCAGTCCACAGGGAAGAGGCTACACCTTC.

In DNA form, the CDR3 reads TGCAGTGCTAGTCCCCGACAGGGAACACGATCACCCCTCCACTTT. It is translated as CSASPRQGTRSPLHF. The V call is TRBV20-1, the J call TRBJ1-6; 7 positions match TRBD1. Germline V CDR1 and CDR2: DFQATT, SNEGSKA (reference sequence). The V segment lost 3 bases and the J segment 10 bases; nucleotides outside the gene matches: 12. This CDR3 region has 15 residues.

The J gene is TRBJ1-4, the V gene TRBV5-5; D is perhaps TRBD1 (6 bases). The germline V gene has CDR1 SGHKS and CDR2 YYEKEE (reference sequence). This CDR3 contains 14 residues. Trimming shortened V by 1 base and J by 8 bases, and 12 bases separated the two germline ends. The CDR3 DNA sequence: TGTGCCAGCAGCTTGCAGGGGTGGAGGGAAAAACTGTTTTTT. Translated: CASSLQGWREKLFF.

The chain employs TRBV7-3 and TRBJ2-1, with D maybe TRBD2 (6 bases). The CDR3 is 13 residues long. V was clipped by 0 bases and J by 16 bases, with 16 bases between them. Germline loops: CDR1 SGHTA, CDR2 FQGTGA. Written as DNA, the CDR3 is TGTGCCAGCAGCTTAACACCGGGATCAGCGGGTTTCTTC. Protein: CASSLTPGSAGFF.

The rearrangement uses TRBV5-1 and TRBJ2-1; 8 nucleotides align to TRBD2. The CDR3 runs 14 residues. J was trimmed by 3 bases and V by 1 base; bases with no gene match: 0. Germline lookup yields CDR1 SGHRS and CDR2 YFSETQ. CDR3 nucleotides: TGCGCCAGCAGCTTGCGGGGGGGCTACAATGAGCAGTTCTTC. Its translation: CASSLRGGYNEQFF.

DNA for the CDR3: TGTGCCAGCAGCGTTGGCGGGGGGGCTTTAGTCGACGAGCAGTACTTC. Its protein is CASSVGGGALVDEQYF. The genes are TRBV9 and TRBJ2-7; TRBD2 matches at 9 bases. Germline V gives CDR1 SGDLS, CDR2 YYNGEE. Trimming removed 2 bases from V and 5 bases from J; junction bases left unmatched: 11. The CDR3 sequence is 16 residues long.

The gene calls are TRBV7-3 and TRBJ1-3; no definite D call. V lost 0 bases, J lost 3 bases, and 3 bases lay in between. Germline V gives CDR1 SGHTA, CDR2 FQGTGA. The CDR3 extends over 13 amino acids. The CDR3 sequence is CASSLTYGNTIYF. The CDR3 nucleotides read TGTGCCAGCAGCTTAACCTATGGAAACACCATATATTTT.

The gene calls are TRBV11-2 and TRBJ2-1, with unresolved D. The germline V gene encodes CDR1 SGHAT and CDR2 FQNNGV. This CDR3 comprises 15 residues. V lost 2 bases and J lost 1, with 9 bases in between. The CDR3, as DNA: TGTGCCAGCAGCTTACTAGAGAGGTCCTACAATGAGCAGTTCTTC. Translated: CASSLLERSYNEQFF. Looking up the rest from reference TRBV11-2 and TRBJ2-1 gives the full variable domain: EAGVAQSPRYKIIEKRQSVAFWCNPISGHATLYWYQQILGQGPKLLIQFQNNGVVDDSQLPKDRFSAERLKGVDSTLKIQPAKLEDSAVYLCASSLLERSYNEQFFGPGTRLTVL.

The chain recombines TRBV29-1 with TRBJ2-1, with D possibly being TRBD2 (6 bases). The CDR3 has 14 amino acids. V lost 3 bases and J 3 bases, leaving 12 bases between the germline ends. Germline CDR1 is SQVTM and CDR2 is ANQGSEA. CDR3 sequence (DNA): TGCAGCGTTGAGGAGGGCAGGAACTACAATGAGCAGTTCTTC. Translation: CSVEEGRNYNEQFF.

The chain joins TRBV7-2 to TRBJ2-3; TRBD2 agrees at 7 bases. Germline CDR1 and CDR2: SGHTA and FQGNSA. V was clipped by 1 base and J by 1 base; unmatched bases: 11. This CDR3 has 18 amino acids. CDR3: CASSLVASLGGGTDTQYF. The CDR3 DNA reads TGTGCCAGCAGCTTAGTAGCGAGTTTGGGGGGGGGCACAGATACGCAGTATTTT.

V gene TRBV6-2 or TRBV6-3 combines with J gene TRBJ2-7; TRBD2 agrees at 8 bases. CDR3 length equals 17 residues. Germline CDR1 is MNHEY and CDR2 is SVGEGT. Trimming took 1 base from V and 1 from J; bases not matched to a gene: 9. Here the CDR3 reads CASSYYAGLVRSYEQYF. The CDR3 DNA is TGTGCCAGCAGTTACTACGCGGGACTAGTAAGGTCCTACGAGCAGTACTTC.

This clone was counted between two and nine times. V and J are TRBV6-4 and TRBJ1-5; 7 bases are shared with TRBD1. The V gene end was trimmed by 3 bases and the J gene end by 4 bases; junction bases not matched to a gene: 3. Germline lookup yields CDR1 MRHNA and CDR2 SNTAGT. The CDR3 covers 14 residues. In DNA, the CDR3 is TGTGCCAGCAGTGAGACAGGGTTTAATCAGCCCCAGCATTTT. Its translation is CASSETGFNQPQHF.

The CDR3 protein is CASSPTGAEKLFF. CDR3 coding DNA: TGCGCCAGCAGCCCGACAGGGGCTGAAAAACTGTTTTTT. This chain joins TRBV4-1 and TRBJ1-4; TRBD1 agrees at 8 bases. The CDR3 is made up of 13 amino acids. V lost 4 bases to trimming and J lost 7 bases; unmatched junction nucleotides: 2. Germline lookup yields CDR1 MGHRA and CDR2 YSYEKL.

The V and J genes are TRBV5-1 and TRBJ1-2; the match to TRBD1 covers 9 bases. Germline V CDR1 and CDR2: SGHRS, YFSETQ. The CDR3 totals 15 residues. The V segment lost 3 bases and the J segment 3 bases; nucleotides outside the gene matches: 6. The CDR3: CASSSPGQGDYGYTF. CDR3 nucleotide sequence: TGCGCCAGCAGCTCGCCGGGACAGGGTGACTATGGCTACACCTTC.

The rearrangement joins TRBV24-1 to TRBJ1-2; D uncertain. With 0 bases removed from V and 4 bases from J, the gap between germline ends came to 5 bases. The CDR3 loop spans 13 amino acids. Germline-derived CDR1 and CDR2 are KGHDR and SFDVKD. CDR3 loop: CATSDLDFYGYTF. The DNA of the CDR3 is TGTGCCACCAGTGATTTGGACTTCTATGGCTACACCTTC.